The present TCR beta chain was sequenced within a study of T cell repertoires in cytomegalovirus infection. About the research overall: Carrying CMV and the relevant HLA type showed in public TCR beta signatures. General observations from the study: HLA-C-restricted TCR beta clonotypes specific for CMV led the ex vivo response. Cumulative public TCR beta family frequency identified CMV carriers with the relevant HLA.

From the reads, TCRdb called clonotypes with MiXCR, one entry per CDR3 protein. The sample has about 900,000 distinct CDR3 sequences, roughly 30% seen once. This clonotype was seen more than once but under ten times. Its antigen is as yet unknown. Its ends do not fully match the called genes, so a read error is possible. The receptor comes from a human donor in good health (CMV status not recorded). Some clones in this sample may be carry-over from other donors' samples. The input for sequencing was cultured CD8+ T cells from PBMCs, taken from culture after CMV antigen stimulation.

As DNA, the CDR3 is TGTGCTAGCAGCTGTAATCAGCCCCAGCATTTT. Translated: CASSCNQPQHF. The chain carries TRBV7-7 and TRBJ1-5; no clear D. CDR1 is SSHAT, CDR2 FNYEAQ, per germline (reference sequence). This CDR3 spans 11 amino acids. Filled out from reference TRBV7-7 and TRBJ1-5, the complete variable domain reads GAGVSQSPRYKVTKRGQDVTLRCDPISSHATLYWYQQALGQGPEFLTYFNYEAQPDKSGLPSDRFSAERPEGSISTLTIQRTEQRDSAMYRCASSCNQPQHFGDGTRLSIL.